The 22 T cell receptor beta chains below were found in one sample sequenced in a study of T cells in Graves' hyperthyroidism and ophthalmopathy. The CDR3 regions of TCR beta were amplified from RNA transcripts. HTBI primers were used for first-round RT-PCR of the TCR CDR3. One entry per CDR3 protein results from TCRdb running MiXCR on the multiplex PCR reads. The table has more than 300,000 distinct CDR3 sequences, roughly 14% seen once; the top ten hold under 30%. Sample: blood. These receptors originate from a woman younger than 45 with Graves' hyperthyroidism.

The chain is built from TRBV20-1 and TRBJ2-3; D ambiguous. Trimming cost V 3 bases and J 10 bases, with 11 bases left between them. The length of the CDR3 is 11 residues. The germline V gene has CDR1 DFQATT and CDR2 SNEGSKA (reference sequence). The CDR3 is CSASIGKAQYF. DNA for the CDR3: TGCAGTGCTAGTATCGGCAAGGCGCAGTATTTT.

This chain joins TRBV29-1 and TRBJ1-4; a weak D match, TRBD1 (6 bases). Trimming removed 6 bases from V and 4 bases from J, with 12 bases in between. The CDR3 has 13 residues. Germline CDR1 is SQVTM and CDR2 is ANQGSEA. The CDR3 DNA follows: TGCAGCGTACGGACAGACTTTAATGAAAAACTGTTTTTT. Protein product: CSVRTDFNEKLFF.

Here the CDR3 DNA reads TGTGCCAGGGTGGCTAGCGCTTTTGGCGAGCAGTACTTC. Translated: CARVASAFGEQYF. The rearrangement joins TRBV7-2 to TRBJ2-7; tentatively, D is TRBD2 (6 bases). The CDR3 totals 13 residues. Germline CDR1 and CDR2: SGHTA and FQGNSA. Trimming took 9 bases from V and 6 from J, leaving 18 bases between them.

This sequence joins TRBV29-1 and TRBJ2-5; D unclear. From germline, CDR1 is SQVTM and CDR2 ANQGSEA. Trimming shortened V by 5 bases and J by 2 bases, and 15 bases separated the two germline ends. CDR3 length: 14 amino acids. This CDR3 is CSVRRAGLQETQYF. The CDR3 bases are TGCAGCGTTCGAAGAGCCGGGCTACAAGAGACCCAGTACTTC.

In its sample, this clonotype was seen many times. This chain uses TRBV20-1 with TRBJ1-2; TRBD1 is a possible D gene (6 bases). The CDR3 extends over 11 amino acids. The germline gives CDR1 DFQATT, CDR2 SNEGSKA (reference sequence). With 3 bases removed from V and 6 bases from J, the gap between germline ends came to 8 bases. CDR3 coding DNA: TGCAGTGCTAGTGGGGACAATGGCTACACCTTC. Protein sequence: CSASGDNGYTF.

This chain links TRBV9 with TRBJ2-3; no firm D call. CDR3 size: 15 residues. The V gene's germline CDR1 is SGDLS and CDR2 YYNGEE. The V end was cut by 0 bases, the J end by 0 bases, with 8 bases between. The CDR3: CASSVAIGSTDTQYF. CDR3 DNA sequence: TGTGCCAGCAGCGTAGCTATAGGGAGCACAGATACGCAGTATTTT.

A note on this clonotype: One end of the junction fails to match germline, which may point to a read error. This chain links TRBV5-6 with TRBJ2-4; D is unresolved. The CDR3 is 13 amino acids. The germline CDR1 and CDR2 sequences are SGHDT and YYEEEE. DNA for the CDR3: TGTGCCAGCACCCTCGATGCCAAAAACAGTCAGTACTTC. Protein product: CASTLDAKNSQYF.

In its sample, this clonotype was seen many times. The chain combines TRBV20-1 with TRBJ2-5; no definite D call. Germline assignment: CDR1 DFQATT and CDR2 SNEGSKA (reference sequence). V dropped 5 bases and J dropped 1 base, with 11 bases sitting between them. This CDR3 region has 13 residues. Here the CDR3 DNA reads TGCAGTGCTCCACCCAGAATCCAAGAGACCCAGTACTTC. Protein sequence: CSAPPRIQETQYF.

This clonotype was observed many times. The rearrangement uses TRBV7-9 and TRBJ2-4; D may be TRBD1 (5 bases). Germline V gene data show CDR1 as SEHNR and CDR2 as FQNEAQ (reference sequence). This CDR3 region has 14 residues. The V gene lost 2 bases and the J gene lost 7 bases, with 12 bases spanning the gap. CDR3 sequence reads: CASSLPEGANIQYF. CDR3 sequence (DNA): TGTGCCAGCAGCTTACCCGAAGGGGCCAACATTCAGTACTTC.

This clonotype showed up many times. This chain uses TRBV30 with TRBJ2-7; D could derive from TRBD1 or TRBD2 (5 bases each). The CDR3 runs 14 residues. Germline V lookup: CDR1 GTSNPN, CDR2 SVGIG (reference sequence). V lost 3 bases and J 1 base, leaving 13 bases between the germline ends. Written as DNA, the CDR3 is TGTGCCTGGAGATACCGGGACCCTTCCTACGAGCAGTACTTC. It yields the protein CAWRYRDPSYEQYF.

This clonotype was counted at least ten times. The chain carries TRBV5-1 and TRBJ2-1, with 8 bases identical to TRBD1. The ends lost 4 bases at V and 6 bases at J; junction bases unmatched: 6. The CDR3 totals 14 residues. CDR1 and CDR2 from the germline V gene are SGHRS and YFSETQ. CDR3 in amino acids: CASSNGQGINEQFF. The CDR3 DNA is TGCGCCAGCAGCAACGGACAGGGAATCAATGAGCAGTTCTTC. Using reference TRBV5-1 and TRBJ2-1 for the parts outside the CDR3, the full variable domain is KAGVTQTPRYLIKTRGQQVTLSCSPISGHRSVSWYQQTPGQGLQFLFEYFSETQRNKGNFPGRFSGRQFSNSRSEMNVSTLELGDSALYLCASSNGQGINEQFFGPGTRLTVL.

This clonotype was detected only a few times. DNA of the CDR3: TGTGCCAGCAGCTTGGAAGCGGCTAACACCGGGGAGCTGTTTTTT. Protein: CASSLEAANTGELFF. V is TRBV5-4 and J is TRBJ2-2; D may be TRBD2 (5 bases). This CDR3 has 15 residues. Trimming pared 0 bases from V and 2 bases from J, leaving 8 bases between. CDR1 and CDR2 (germline): SGHNT, YYREEE (reference sequence).

In this sample, this clonotype turned up a few times. This chain connects TRBV29-1 to TRBJ2-3, with D unclear. Looked up from germline, CDR1 is SQVTM and CDR2 is ANQGSEA. The CDR3 consists of 12 residues. V dropped 7 bases and J dropped 7 bases, with 15 bases sitting between them. This CDR3 is CSAGRSGYTQYF. CDR3 sequence (DNA): TGCAGCGCAGGAAGGTCCGGCTATACGCAGTATTTT.

This chain links TRBV30 with TRBJ1-2; D unresolved. The V and J ends lost 2 bases and 14 bases respectively, with 15 bases between them. This CDR3 spans 11 amino acids. In germline, CDR1 is GTSNPN, CDR2 SVGIG (reference sequence). This CDR3 is CAWSTVALWTF. The CDR3 bases are TGTGCCTGGAGTACCGTGGCCTTGTGGACCTTC.

This clonotype was seen ten or more times. This chain joins TRBV15 and TRBJ1-5; D gene ambiguous. The CDR3 runs to 19 residues. V was pared by 0 bases and J by 6 bases, with 24 bases between. CDR1 is LNHNV, CDR2 YYDKDF, per germline (reference sequence). In DNA, the CDR3 is TGTGCCACCAGCAGAGACCTCATAGGTTTTCTGCCTCAGAGTCAGCCCCAGCATTTT. This encodes CATSRDLIGFLPQSQPQHF.

This clonotype was detected many times. V usage is TRBV20-1 and J usage is TRBJ2-7; D gene ambiguous. CDR3 length equals 13 residues. CDR1 is DFQATT, CDR2 SNEGSKA, per germline (reference sequence). Trimming took 3 bases from V and 2 from J, leaving 11 bases between them. CDR3 residues: CSASGDLTYEQYF. DNA of the CDR3: TGCAGTGCTAGTGGAGATCTTACCTACGAGCAGTACTTC.

This clonotype was seen many times. This chain uses TRBV5-1 with TRBJ2-6, with 12 bases matching TRBD1. After removal of 4 bases from V and 2 bases from J, the junction contained 1 base not matched to a gene. The CDR3 is 16 amino acids. CDR1 is SGHRS and CDR2 is YFSETQ in the germline V gene. The CDR3 region has the DNA TGCGCCAGCAGCGGGACAGGGGGCGCTGGGGCCAACGTCCTGACTTTC. It yields the protein CASSGTGGAGANVLTF. Filled out from reference TRBV5-1 and TRBJ2-6, the complete variable domain reads KAGVTQTPRYLIKTRGQQVTLSCSPISGHRSVSWYQQTPGQGLQFLFEYFSETQRNKGNFPGRFSGRQFSNSRSEMNVSTLELGDSALYLCASSGTGGAGANVLTFGAGSRLTVL.

This clonotype has a count of ten or more. The chain carries TRBV6-1 and TRBJ2-2; TRBD2 might be the D (6 bases). CDR1 and CDR2 from the germline V gene are MNHNS and SASEGT. V lost 3 bases to trimming and J lost 2 bases, with 19 bases between them. This CDR3 contains 18 residues. CDR3 DNA sequence: TGTGCCAGCAGTGATCCCCTAGCGTTAGCGGAAAACACCGGGGAGCTGTTTTTT. It yields the protein CASSDPLALAENTGELFF.

The genes are TRBV5-1 and TRBJ1-6; the D is unclear. The CDR3 sequence is 13 residues long. Trimming stripped 2 bases from V and 8 bases from J, with 8 bases between. Germline-derived CDR1 and CDR2 are SGHRS and YFSETQ. The CDR3 nucleotides read TGCGCCAGCAGCTTAAGGGCAGATTCACCCCTCCACTTT. The encoded protein is CASSLRADSPLHF.

This clonotype appeared many times. The rearrangement links TRBV7-9 to TRBJ1-5; D not certain. Trimming shortened V by 5 bases and J by 1 base, and 12 bases separated the two germline ends. Germline CDR1 reads SEHNR; CDR2 reads FQNEAQ (reference sequence). CDR3 length: 15 residues. The CDR3 spells CASSPFGSSNQPQHF. CDR3 bases: TGTGCCAGCAGCCCATTCGGGAGCAGCAATCAGCCCCAGCATTTT.

The rearrangement uses TRBV30 and TRBJ2-5; D gene ambiguous. V lost 2 bases and J lost 2, with 9 bases in between. The CDR3 spans 13 residues. Germline lookup yields CDR1 GTSNPN and CDR2 SVGIG (reference sequence). In DNA, the CDR3 is TGTGCCTGGAGTCTCCGCTTTCAAGAGACCCAGTACTTC. Translation: CAWSLRFQETQYF.

The J gene is TRBJ2-2, the V gene TRBV18; TRBD1 matches 7 bases. Germline V gene sequence: CDR1 KGHSH, CDR2 LQKENI. This CDR3 contains 14 residues. J gave up 13 bases and V 6 bases, and 14 bases lay outside the gene matches. CDR3 region: CASSATGEGLSLFF. The CDR3 DNA is TGTGCCAGCTCGGCTACAGGGGAAGGTTTATCGCTGTTTTTT.